Below are 9 T cell receptor beta chains sequenced from a single sample in a study of T cells in Graves' hyperthyroidism and ophthalmopathy. Amplification targeted TCR beta CDR3 regions from RNA transcripts. HTBI primers were used for first-round RT-PCR of the TCR CDR3. TCRdb re-derived calls from the multiplex PCR reads in MiXCR, one entry per CDR3 protein. The table lists 500,000 to 700,000 distinct CDR3 sequences, around 15% of them singletons. The sequencing sample was made of blood. The receptor source for this set is a woman younger than 35 with Graves' hyperthyroidism.

In its sample, this clonotype was seen many times. This chain links TRBV7-2 with TRBJ2-1; D not certain. Germline V CDR1 and CDR2: SGHTA, FQGNSA. The CDR3 covers 12 residues. V lost 0 bases, J lost 9 bases, and 6 bases lay in between. This chain's CDR3 is CASSLASSEQFF. As DNA, the CDR3 is TGTGCCAGCAGCTTAGCGAGCAGTGAGCAGTTCTTC.

The chain combines TRBV15 with TRBJ2-1; TRBD2 matches at 13 bases. From germline, CDR1 is LNHNV and CDR2 YYDKDF (reference sequence). The CDR3 length is 15 residues. The V gene end was trimmed by 4 bases and the J gene end by 7 bases; junction bases not matched to a gene: 4. The CDR3 coding sequence is TGTGCCACCAGCACAGGGACTAGCGGGATGAATGAGCAGTTCTTC. Encoded protein: CATSTGTSGMNEQFF.

Many counts were recorded for this clonotype. V is TRBV13 and J is TRBJ2-3; 11 bases align to TRBD2. Germline CDR1 reads PRHDT; CDR2 reads FYEKMQ (reference sequence). The length of the CDR3 is 17 residues. Trimming removed 0 bases from V and 5 bases from J; junction bases left unmatched: 7. The CDR3 DNA follows: TGTGCCAGCAGCTTAGGTCCTAGCGGGAGGCCGGGAGATACGCAGTATTTT. Protein sequence: CASSLGPSGRPGDTQYF.

This clonotype has just a few counts. This rearrangement joins TRBV11-3 to TRBJ2-6; the D is unclear. The CDR3 consists of 18 residues. The germline V gene encodes CDR1 SGHNT and CDR2 YENEEA. With 1 base removed from V and 0 bases from J, the gap between germline ends came to 13 bases. The CDR3 DNA follows: TGTGCCAGCAGCTTAGGAATCGGGTGGGACTCTGGGGCCAACGTCCTGACTTTC. Encoded protein: CASSLGIGWDSGANVLTF.

This clonotype was recorded at least ten times. V and J are TRBV11-3 and TRBJ1-1; D is unclear. Trimming stripped 2 bases from V and 7 bases from J, with 8 bases between. Germline V gene sequence: CDR1 SGHNT, CDR2 YENEEA. This CDR3 is built from 12 residues. As DNA, the CDR3 is TGTGCCAGCAGCTTACCGTCATATGAAGCTTTCTTT. Amino acid sequence: CASSLPSYEAFF.

This clonotype was counted at least ten times. The gene calls are TRBV5-1 and TRBJ2-1; 7 bases align to TRBD1. CDR3 length equals 16 residues. V was clipped by 4 bases and J by 0 bases; unmatched bases: 7. Germline V lookup: CDR1 SGHRS, CDR2 YFSETQ. This CDR3 reads CASSAQGLGSYNEQFF. CDR3 bases: TGCGCCAGCAGCGCACAGGGGTTGGGCTCCTACAATGAGCAGTTCTTC.

This clonotype was observed a handful of times. This rearrangement joins TRBV29-1 to TRBJ2-1; the D is unclear. V was clipped by 2 bases and J by 4 bases, with 9 bases between them. CDR1 and CDR2 from the germline V gene are SQVTM and ANQGSEA. The CDR3 totals 13 residues. The CDR3 loop is CSVESGQYNEQFF. The CDR3 DNA follows: TGCAGCGTTGAATCCGGTCAGTACAATGAGCAGTTCTTC.

This clonotype has a handful of counts. CDR3: CASSVYAGYGNTIYF. CDR3 nucleotide sequence: TGTGCCAGCAGCGTATACGCCGGTTATGGAAACACCATATATTTT. The genes are TRBV9 and TRBJ1-3; no clear D gene. Trimming shortened V by 1 base and J by 3 bases, and 11 bases separated the two germline ends. Per germline, CDR1 SGDLS and CDR2 YYNGEE. The CDR3 covers 15 residues.

This clonotype was seen ten or more times. The J gene is TRBJ2-5, the V gene TRBV4-1; 7 bases match TRBD1. CDR3 length: 17 residues. V lost 4 bases, J lost 1 base, and 12 bases stayed unmatched. Germline V gene sequence: CDR1 MGHRA, CDR2 YSYEKL. The CDR3 here is CASSPRGTEAFQETQYF. The CDR3 coding sequence is TGCGCCAGCAGCCCGCGAGGGACAGAGGCCTTCCAAGAGACCCAGTACTTC.